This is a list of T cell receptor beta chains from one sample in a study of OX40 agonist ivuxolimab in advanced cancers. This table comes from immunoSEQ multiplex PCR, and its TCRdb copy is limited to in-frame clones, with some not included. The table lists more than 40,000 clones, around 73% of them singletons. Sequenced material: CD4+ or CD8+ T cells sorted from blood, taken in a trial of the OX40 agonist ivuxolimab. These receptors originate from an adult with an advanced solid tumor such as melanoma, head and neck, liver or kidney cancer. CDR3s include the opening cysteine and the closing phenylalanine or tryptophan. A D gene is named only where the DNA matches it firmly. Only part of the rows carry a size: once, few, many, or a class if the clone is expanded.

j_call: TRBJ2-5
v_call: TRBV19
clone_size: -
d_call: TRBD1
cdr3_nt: TGTGCCAGTAGTACCCGAACAGGGGAAGAGACCCAGTACTTC
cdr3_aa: CASSTRTGEETQYF

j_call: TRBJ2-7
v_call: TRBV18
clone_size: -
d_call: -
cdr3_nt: TGTGCCAGCTCACCACGACAGGGAGGCTACGAGCAGTACTTC
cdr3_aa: CASSPRQGGYEQYF

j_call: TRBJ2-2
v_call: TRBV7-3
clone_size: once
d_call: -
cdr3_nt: TGTGCCAGCAGCCCCCGCCCCACCGGGGAGCTGTTTTTT
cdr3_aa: CASSPRPTGELFF

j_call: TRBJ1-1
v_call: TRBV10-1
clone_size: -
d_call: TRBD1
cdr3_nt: TGCGCCAGCTCCGGACAGGGGGCCACTGAAGCTTTCTTT
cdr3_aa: CASSGQGATEAFF

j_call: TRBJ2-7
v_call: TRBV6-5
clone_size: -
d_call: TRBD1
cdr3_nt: TGTGCCAGCAGCGAACAGGGGGGTACCTACGAGCAGTACTTC
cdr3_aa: CASSEQGGTYEQYF

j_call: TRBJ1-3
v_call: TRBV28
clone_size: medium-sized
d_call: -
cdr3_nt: TGTGCCAGCACCCCGGGGACCTCTGGAAACACCATATATTTT
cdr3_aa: CASTPGTSGNTIYF

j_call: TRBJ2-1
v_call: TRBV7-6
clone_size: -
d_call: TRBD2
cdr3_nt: TGTGCCAGCAGCTTAGCTGGGGGACTAGGGGGCAATGAGCAGTTCTTC
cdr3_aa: CASSLAGGLGGNEQFF

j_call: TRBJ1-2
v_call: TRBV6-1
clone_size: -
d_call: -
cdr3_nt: TGTGCCAACAGTACAGACGGAGACTATGGCTACACCTTC
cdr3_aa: CANSTDGDYGYTF

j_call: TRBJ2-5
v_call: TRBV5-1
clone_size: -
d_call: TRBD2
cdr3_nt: TGCGCCAGCAGCCCTGGAGCTAGCGGAGACCAAGAGACCCAGTACTTC
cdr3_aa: CASSPGASGDQETQYF

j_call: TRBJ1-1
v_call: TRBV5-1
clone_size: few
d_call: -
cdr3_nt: TGCGCCAGCAGCTTTACAGGGAGGACTGAAGCTTTCTTT
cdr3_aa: CASSFTGRTEAFF

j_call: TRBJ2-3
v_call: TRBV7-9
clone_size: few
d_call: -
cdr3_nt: TGTGCCAGCAGCTTAGGGGGGTCCCAGGATACGCAGTATTTT
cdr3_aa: CASSLGGSQDTQYF

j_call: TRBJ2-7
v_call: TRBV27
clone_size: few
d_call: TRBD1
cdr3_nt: TGTGCCAGCAGAAAGACAGGGGCAACCGAGCAGTACTTC
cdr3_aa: CASRKTGATEQYF

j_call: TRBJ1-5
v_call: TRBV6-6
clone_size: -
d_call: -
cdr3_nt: TGTGCCAGCGAGGGGACAATGAGGGTTAGCAATCAGCCCCAGCATTTT
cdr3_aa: CASEGTMRVSNQPQHF

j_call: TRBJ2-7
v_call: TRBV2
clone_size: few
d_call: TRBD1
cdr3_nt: TGTGCCAGCGGAAGGGACAGATCCTACGAGCAGTACTTC
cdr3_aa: CASGRDRSYEQYF

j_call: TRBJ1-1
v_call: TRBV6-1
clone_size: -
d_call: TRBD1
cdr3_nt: TGTGCCAGCAGTGAAACAGGGGTTACGAACACTGAAGCTTTCTTT
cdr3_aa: CASSETGVTNTEAFF

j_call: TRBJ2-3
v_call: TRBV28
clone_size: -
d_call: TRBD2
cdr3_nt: TGTGCCAGCAGTTCGGAGGGAGGGATCACAGATACGCAGTATTTT
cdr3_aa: CASSSEGGITDTQYF

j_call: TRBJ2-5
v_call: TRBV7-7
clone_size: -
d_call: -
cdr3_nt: TGTGCTAGCAGCCGGACTCACCAAGAGACCCAGTACTTC
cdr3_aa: CASSRTHQETQYF

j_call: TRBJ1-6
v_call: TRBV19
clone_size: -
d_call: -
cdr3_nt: TGTGCCAGTAGTATAAAGCCTCCTGGGGGTAATTCACCCTTCCACTTT
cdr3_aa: CASSIKPPGGNSPFHF

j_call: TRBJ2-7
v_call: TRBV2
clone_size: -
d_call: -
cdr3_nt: TGTGCCAGCAGCCGACTAGAACAGTACTTC
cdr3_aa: CASSRLEQYF

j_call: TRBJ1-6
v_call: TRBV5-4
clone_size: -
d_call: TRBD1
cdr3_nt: TGTGCCAGCAGGCGACAGGGGGCGGATTCACCCCTCCACTTT
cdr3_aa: CASRRQGADSPLHF

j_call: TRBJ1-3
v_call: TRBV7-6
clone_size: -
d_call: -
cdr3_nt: TGTGCTGGGGGCGATACTGGAAACACCATATATTTT
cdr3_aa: CAGGDTGNTIYF

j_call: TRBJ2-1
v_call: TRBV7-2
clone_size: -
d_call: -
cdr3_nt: TGTGCCAGCAGCTCTAGCGTGAGCTCCTACAATGAGCAGTTCTTC
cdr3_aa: CASSSSVSSYNEQFF

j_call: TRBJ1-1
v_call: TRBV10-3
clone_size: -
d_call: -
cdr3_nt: TGTGCCATCAGTGGGGGCTACACTGAAGCTTTCTTT
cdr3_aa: CAISGGYTEAFF

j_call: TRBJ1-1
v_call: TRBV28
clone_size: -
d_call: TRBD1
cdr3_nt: TGTGCCAGCGGACACTTCGACAGGGATACTGAAGCTTTCTTT
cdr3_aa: CASGHFDRDTEAFF

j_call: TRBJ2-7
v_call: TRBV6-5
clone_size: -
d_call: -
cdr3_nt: TGTGCCAGCAGTTACTCAGGGGTGCCCCTTAAGTACGAGCAGTACTTC
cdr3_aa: CASSYSGVPLKYEQYF

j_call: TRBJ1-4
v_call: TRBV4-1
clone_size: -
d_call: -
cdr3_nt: TGCGCCAGCAGCCAGCCGGGTAATGAAAAACTGTTTTTT
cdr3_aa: CASSQPGNEKLFF

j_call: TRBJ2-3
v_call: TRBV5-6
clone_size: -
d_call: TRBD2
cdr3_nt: TGTGCCAGCAGCGCTCCGGGACTAGTTACAGATACGCAGTATTTT
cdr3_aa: CASSAPGLVTDTQYF

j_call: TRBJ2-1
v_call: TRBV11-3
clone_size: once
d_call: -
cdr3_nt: TGTGCCAGCAGCCGAAACAATGAGCAGTTCTTC
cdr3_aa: CASSRNNEQFF

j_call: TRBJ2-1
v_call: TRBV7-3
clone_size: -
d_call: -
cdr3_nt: TGTGCCAGCAGTTACCGGGCACGGGGTGAGCAGTTCTTC
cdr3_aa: CASSYRARGEQFF

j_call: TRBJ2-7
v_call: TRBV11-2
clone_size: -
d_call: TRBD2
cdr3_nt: TGTGCCAGCAGCCCCAGACTAGCGGCAAACTACGAGCAGTACTTC
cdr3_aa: CASSPRLAANYEQYF

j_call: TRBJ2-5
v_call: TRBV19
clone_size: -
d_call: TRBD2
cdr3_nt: TGTGCCAGTAGCCCTGGACTAGCGGGAGGAGGGCAAGAGACCCAGTACTTC
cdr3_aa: CASSPGLAGGGQETQYF

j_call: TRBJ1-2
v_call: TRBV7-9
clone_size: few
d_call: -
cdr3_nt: TGTGCCAGCAGCTTAGTGTGGACAACGGATGGCTACACCTTC
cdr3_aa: CASSLVWTTDGYTF

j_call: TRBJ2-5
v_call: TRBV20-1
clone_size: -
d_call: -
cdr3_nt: TGCAGTGCGGCGAGGGAGACCCAGTACTTC
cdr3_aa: CSAARETQYF

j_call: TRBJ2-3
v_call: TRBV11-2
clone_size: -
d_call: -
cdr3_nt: TGTGCCAGCAGCTTAGATAATGGACAGCTGCAGTATTTT
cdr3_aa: CASSLDNGQLQYF

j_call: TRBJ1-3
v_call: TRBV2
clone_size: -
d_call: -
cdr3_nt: TGTGCCAGCAGTGTCGAAGGACGCGGAAACACCATATATTTT
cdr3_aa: CASSVEGRGNTIYF

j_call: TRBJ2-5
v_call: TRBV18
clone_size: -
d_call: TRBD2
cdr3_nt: TGTGCCAGCTCATCATGGACTAGCGGGTCAGGAGAGACCCAGTACTTC
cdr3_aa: CASSSWTSGSGETQYF

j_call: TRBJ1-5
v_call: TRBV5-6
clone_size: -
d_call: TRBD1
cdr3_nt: TGTGCCAGCAGCTTGGGGACAGGGGGCGGTCAGCCCCAGCATTTT
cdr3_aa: CASSLGTGGGQPQHF

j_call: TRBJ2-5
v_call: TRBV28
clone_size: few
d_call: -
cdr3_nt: TGTGCCAGCCTAGGGGTGGAAGAGACCCAGTACTTC
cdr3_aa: CASLGVEETQYF

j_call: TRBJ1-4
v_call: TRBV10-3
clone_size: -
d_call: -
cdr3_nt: TGTGCCATCAGTGAGTCGATAAGGGGTAATGAAAAACTGTTTTTT
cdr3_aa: CAISESIRGNEKLFF

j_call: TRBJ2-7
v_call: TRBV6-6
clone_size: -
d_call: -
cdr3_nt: TGTGCCAGCAGTTACGGGGAAAGGTACGAGCAGTACTTC
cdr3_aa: CASSYGERYEQYF

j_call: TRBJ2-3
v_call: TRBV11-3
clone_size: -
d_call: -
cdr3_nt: TGTGCCAGCAGCTTAGGGTCCCGCCCAGATACGCAGTATTTT
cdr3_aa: CASSLGSRPDTQYF